These T cell receptor beta chains were read from a single sample in a study of vaccination effects on CD4 cells after COVID-19. No antigen has been identified for these receptors. TCRdb's table, derived via immunoSEQ multiplex PCR, lists solely in-frame clones and lacks some. The table includes under 35,000 clones, 70% to 85% detected once. Sequenced material: CD4+ T cells from PBMCs cultured with a peptide pool, taken before COVID-19 vaccination. Receptors were obtained from a human donor who had a prior SARS-CoV-2 infection. The CDR3 runs from the conserved cysteine through the conserved F or W. Fields, in order: V gene, J gene, CDR3 protein.

TRBV15	TRBJ1-2	CATSRGTEGNYGYTF
TRBV25-1	TRBJ2-3	CASSGADNTDTQYF
TRBV21-1	TRBJ1-2	CASSKGIRQGPAYTF
TRBV18	TRBJ1-5	CASSPDRGGNQPQHF
TRBV27	TRBJ1-6	CASSLGGNSPLHF
TRBV7-2	TRBJ2-3	CASSPTHSTDTQYF
TRBV5-1	TRBJ2-1	CASSVPQGASEQFF
TRBV30	TRBJ1-6	CACSEGHNSPLHF
TRBV7-6	TRBJ2-7	CASSLARTSGDSYEQYF
TRBV6-5	TRBJ2-1	CASLKSGGGNEQFF
TRBV5-1	TRBJ2-1	CASRGGVGNNEQFF
TRBV19	TRBJ2-7	CASSMWAKNEQYF
TRBV7-2	TRBJ1-2	CASSGSRGVGIYGYTF
TRBV2	TRBJ2-7	CASRDSLYEQYF
TRBV3-1/TRBV3-2	TRBJ1-5	CASSQGQNSNQPQHF
TRBV12-3/TRBV12-4	TRBJ2-6	CASSRNNNVLTF
TRBV5-1	TRBJ2-1	CASSLASNNEQFF
TRBV7-8	TRBJ2-3	CASSLEGRGDTQYF
TRBV2	TRBJ1-1	CASREDRVEAFF
TRBV12-5	TRBJ2-7	CASGLGLRHLGEQYF
TRBV5-1	TRBJ2-1	CASSLGVAGGFEQFF
TRBV5-8	TRBJ2-3	CASSKIWDGDTQYF